This TCR beta chain appears in the sequencing data of a study of blood T cell repertoires in COVID-19. Turning to the study itself: PBMCs, B-cell-depleted T cells, or T cells provided the cDNA or gDNA that made up the material.

As processed by the authors: Reference gene primer amplification gave estimated nucleated cell counts. Measured with immunoSEQ multiplex PCR; TCRdb has only the in-frame clones, and not every one. That table supplies the V and J calls and clone size; D and trimming were determined from the DNA. The sample includes 110,000 to 150,000 clones, around 82% of them seen just once. This clone was observed a few times. This receptor was identified in a human donor in a cohort sampled during active COVID-19. The sample taken for sequencing was peripheral blood.

CDR3: CASNRVDSYEQYF. CDR3 DNA sequence: TGTGCCAGCAACAGGGTTGACTCCTACGAGCAGTACTTC. The V and J genes are TRBV5-4 and TRBJ2-7; possibly TRBD1 for D (6 bases). CDR1 and CDR2 (germline): SGHNT, YYREEE (reference sequence). The CDR3 loop spans 13 amino acids. V lost 6 bases to trimming and J lost 0 bases, with 10 bases between them.